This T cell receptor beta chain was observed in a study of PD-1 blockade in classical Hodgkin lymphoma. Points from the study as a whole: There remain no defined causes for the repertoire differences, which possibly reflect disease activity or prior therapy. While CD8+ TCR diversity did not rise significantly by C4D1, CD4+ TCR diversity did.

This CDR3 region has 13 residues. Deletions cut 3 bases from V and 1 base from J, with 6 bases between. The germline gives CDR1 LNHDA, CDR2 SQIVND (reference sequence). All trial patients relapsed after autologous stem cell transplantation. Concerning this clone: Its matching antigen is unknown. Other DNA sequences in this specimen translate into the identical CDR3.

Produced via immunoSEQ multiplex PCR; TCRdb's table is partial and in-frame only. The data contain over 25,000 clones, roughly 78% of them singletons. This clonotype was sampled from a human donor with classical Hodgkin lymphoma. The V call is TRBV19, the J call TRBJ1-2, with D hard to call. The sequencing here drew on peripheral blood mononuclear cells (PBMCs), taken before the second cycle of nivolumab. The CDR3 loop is CASSIGGNYGYTF. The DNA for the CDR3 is TGTGCCAGTAGTATCGGTGGTAACTATGGCTACACCTTC.